These 14 T cell receptor beta chains came from one sample sequenced in a study of OX40 agonist ivuxolimab in advanced cancers. Method: immunoSEQ multiplex PCR; TCRdb's copy keeps in-frame clones and lacks some. The data hold about 45,000 clones, with more than 75% observed a single time. The specimen was CD4+ or CD8+ T cells sorted from blood, collected in a trial of the OX40 agonist ivuxolimab. Receptors were obtained from an adult with an advanced solid tumor such as melanoma, head and neck, liver or kidney cancer.

The CDR3 region has the DNA TGTGCCAACCTTTATCGCCATCGAACCACAGGGGACACTGAAGCTTTCTTT. The encoded protein is CANLYRHRTTGDTEAFF. The genes are TRBV6-4 and TRBJ1-1; 7 nucleotides match TRBD1. The ends lost 10 bases at V and 3 bases at J; junction bases unmatched: 20. The length of the CDR3 is 17 residues. The V gene's germline CDR1 is MRHNA and CDR2 SNTAGT.

The chain uses TRBV27 and TRBJ1-3, with D possibly matching TRBD1 (6 bases). This CDR3 has 14 residues. Germline V CDR1 and CDR2: MNHEY, SMNVEV (reference sequence). Trimming stripped 6 bases from V and 0 bases from J, with 9 bases between. Here the CDR3 DNA reads TGTGCCAGCAGGGCAGGGGTCTCTGGAAACACCATATATTTT. It yields the protein CASRAGVSGNTIYF.

Only a few counts were recorded for this clone. This chain connects TRBV25-1 to TRBJ1-6; TRBD1 might be the D (6 bases). Trimming stripped 2 bases from V and 7 bases from J, with 15 bases between. Looked up from germline, CDR1 is MGHDK and CDR2 is SYGVNS. The CDR3 is 16 residues long. CDR3 nucleotide sequence: TGTGCCAGCAGTGAACGAACAGGGTTTTCGAATTCACCCCTCCACTTT. It is translated as CASSERTGFSNSPLHF. The variable domain in full, with the rest retrieved from reference TRBV25-1 and TRBJ1-6, is EADIYQTPRYLVIGTGKKITLECSQTMGHDKMYWYQQDPGMELHLIHYSYGVNSTEKGDLSSESTVSRIRTEHFPLTLESARPSHTSQYLCASSERTGFSNSPLHFGNGTRLTVT.

This chain joins TRBV5-6 and TRBJ2-5; 12 nucleotides align to TRBD1. CDR1 and CDR2 (germline): SGHDT, YYEEEE. The CDR3 covers 14 residues. V was clipped by 7 bases and J by 0 bases; unmatched bases: 1. CDR3: CASGTGGYQETQYF. DNA of the CDR3: TGTGCCAGCGGGACAGGGGGCTACCAAGAGACCCAGTACTTC.

The chain couples TRBV4-1 to TRBJ2-3, with 12 bases identical to TRBD2. Losses at the gene ends were 2 bases for V and 2 bases for J; bases not matched to a gene: 11. CDR3 size: 19 residues. Per the germline V gene, CDR1 is MGHRA and CDR2 is YSYEKL. CDR3 coding DNA: TGCGCCAGCAGCCAACTAGCGGGGACTAGCGGGCCCTCCACAGATACGCAGTATTTT. Encoded protein: CASSQLAGTSGPSTDTQYF.

The rearrangement uses TRBV28 and TRBJ1-5; possibly TRBD1 for D (5 bases). Germline CDR1 is MDHEN and CDR2 is SYDVKM. V lost 2 bases and J lost 5, with 7 bases in between. The CDR3 runs 13 residues. CDR3: CASSLPGDQPQHF. DNA for the CDR3: TGTGCCAGCAGTTTACCGGGGGATCAGCCCCAGCATTTT.

The V call is TRBV7-5, the J call TRBJ1-6; the tabulated D call, TRBD1, remains unverified against the DNA. TRBV7-5 is labeled a pseudogene. There are 21 residues in the CDR3. The CDR3, as DNA: TGTGGCCGCCGAAAATCGGGGACCGAGGGGATAACCTCAGGGGGGAATTCACCCCTCCACTTT. This gives the protein CGRRKSGTEGITSGGNSPLHF.

This clone was found once. At one end, the junction sequence differs from germline, possibly due to a read error. This chain links TRBV7-9 with TRBJ2-5, with TRBD1 identical over 9 bases. The germline V gene encodes CDR1 SEHNR and CDR2 FQNEAQ (reference sequence). CDR3 size: 15 residues. CDR3 nucleotide sequence: TGTGCCAGCAGCTTAGGGACAGGGGCCTCCGAGACTCAGTACTTC. Residues: CASSLGTGASETQYF. The variable domain in full, with the rest retrieved from reference TRBV7-9 and TRBJ2-5, is DTGVSQNPRHKITKRGQNVTFRCDPISEHNRLYWYRQTLGQGPEFLTYFQNEAQLEKSRLLSDRFSAERPKGSFSTLEIQRTEQGDSAMYLCASSLGTGASETQYFGPGTRLLVL.

The chain uses TRBV6-1 and TRBJ2-3, with a tentative D call TRBD1 (6 bases). The V and J ends lost 1 base and 5 bases respectively, with 19 bases between them. This CDR3 has 17 amino acids. Germline V CDR1 and CDR2: MNHNS, SASEGT. CDR3 region: CASSEGNRVSSVDTQYF. CDR3 DNA: TGTGCCAGCAGTGAAGGTAACAGGGTATCTTCCGTAGATACGCAGTATTTT.

Here the CDR3 reads CASSPLDSLTGELFF. CDR3 DNA: TGTGCCAGCAGCCCTCTAGACAGCCTTACCGGGGAGCTGTTTTTT. The chain combines TRBV6-6 with TRBJ2-2; tentative D call: TRBD1 (5 bases). Trimming removed 6 bases from V and 5 bases from J, with 16 bases in between. CDR1 MNHNY and CDR2 SVGAGI come from the germline V gene (reference sequence). This CDR3 has 15 residues.

The chain has TRBV10-1 and TRBJ2-1; D possibly matches TRBD1 or TRBD2 (5 bases each). Trimming removed 4 bases at V and 6 bases at J, with 16 bases between. This CDR3 spans 15 amino acids. Germline CDR1 WNHNN, CDR2 SYGVQD (reference sequence). DNA for the CDR3: TGCGCCAGCAGTGGAAGAGGGGAAAATCTCAATGAGCAGTTCTTC. Translation: CASSGRGENLNEQFF.

The chain has TRBV13 and TRBJ2-7; D remains unclear. Germline V lookup: CDR1 PRHDT, CDR2 FYEKMQ (reference sequence). This CDR3 comprises 12 residues. V was clipped by 4 bases and J by 7 bases, with 11 bases between them. The CDR3 region is CASSSTLREQYF. CDR3 DNA sequence: TGTGCCAGCAGCTCGACCTTGAGAGAGCAGTACTTC. The whole variable domain, filled in from reference TRBV13 and TRBJ2-7, reads AAGVIQSPRHLIKEKRETATLKCYPIPRHDTVYWYQQGPGQDPQFLISFYEKMQSDKGSIPDRFSAQQFSDYHSELNMSSLELGDSALYFCASSSTLREQYFGPGTRLTVT.

The table lists this clone with a count of one. The CDR3, as DNA: TGTGCCAGCAGTGGGGTCAATTCCTACGAGCAGTACTTC. Protein product: CASSGVNSYEQYF. The chain carries TRBV2 and TRBJ2-7; D gene ambiguous. Trimming cost V 4 bases and J 1 base, with 8 bases left between them. The CDR3 is 13 residues long. Germline V lookup: CDR1 SNHLY, CDR2 FYNNEI.

This clone was seen only a few times. The chain has TRBV19 and TRBJ1-1; D gene uncertain. This CDR3 has 13 amino acids. V gave up 5 bases and J gave up 12 bases, with 19 bases separating them. CDR1 LNHDA and CDR2 SQIVND come from the germline V gene (reference sequence). CDR3 sequence: CASSSPLGADSFF. Written as DNA, the CDR3 is TGTGCCAGTAGTTCCCCCCTCGGAGCTGACTCTTTCTTT.